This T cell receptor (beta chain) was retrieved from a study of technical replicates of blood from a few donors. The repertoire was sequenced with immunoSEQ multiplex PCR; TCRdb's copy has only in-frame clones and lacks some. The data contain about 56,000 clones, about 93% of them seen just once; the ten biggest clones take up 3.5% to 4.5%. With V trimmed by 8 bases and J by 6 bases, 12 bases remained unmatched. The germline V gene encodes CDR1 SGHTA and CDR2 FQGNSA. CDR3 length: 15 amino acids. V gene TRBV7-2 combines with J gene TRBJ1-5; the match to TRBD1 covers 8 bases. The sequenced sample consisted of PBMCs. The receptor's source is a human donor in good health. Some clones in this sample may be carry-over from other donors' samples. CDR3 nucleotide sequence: TGTGCCAGCGGCCCGACAGGGGTGAGATTTCAGCCCCAGCATTTT. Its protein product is CASGPTGVRFQPQHF.